What follows are 6 T cell receptor beta chains derived from one specimen sequenced in a study of blood T cells in healthy people across ages (dated by TCRdb to between 2014 and 2017). The library was produced with 5' RACE. Reads for this sample came from an Illumina HiSeq 2500. A second PCR of roughly 7 to 12 cycles was run with a J-beta primer mix and a sample-barcoded 5' primer. In TCRdb, the public reads were trimmed at Q25 with fastp and aligned with MiXCR, with productive beta chains retained. Rows are unified per CDR3 protein, each entry keeping the most common DNA and genes. The sample contains about 640,000 distinct CDR3 sequences, around two fifths of them found a single time. Of the sample, around 30% is held by the ten largest clones. The source material was blood. These receptors were collected from an elderly man in good health.

This clonotype has more than one count but fewer than ten. The chain links TRBV2 to TRBJ2-3; D gene unclear. This CDR3 is 13 amino acids long. Trimming took 8 bases from V and 3 from J, leaving 12 bases between them. Per the germline V gene, CDR1 is SNHLY and CDR2 is FYNNEI. CDR3 loop: CASLGFVTDTQYF. The CDR3 DNA reads as TGTGCCAGCCTAGGTTTCGTGACAGATACGCAGTATTTT.

A few counts support this clonotype. The genes are TRBV7-3 and TRBJ2-3, with D tentatively TRBD2 (6 bases). The length of the CDR3 is 14 residues. Trimming shortened V by 3 bases and J by 6 bases, and 13 bases separated the two germline ends. Per germline, CDR1 SGHTA and CDR2 FQGTGA. The CDR3 DNA reads as TGTGCCAGCAGCTTGGGGAGGCCCCCGGATACGCAGTATTTT. Translation: CASSLGRPPDTQYF.

This clonotype was seen more than once but under ten times. V usage is TRBV29-1 and J usage is TRBJ1-5; D not resolved. The CDR3 covers 13 residues. The V end was cut by 4 bases, the J end by 2 bases, with 9 bases between. The V gene's germline CDR1 is SQVTM and CDR2 ANQGSEA. The DNA of the CDR3 is TGCAGCGTTGTCGTAGCAGGCAATCAGCCCCAGCATTTT. Translated, it gives CSVVVAGNQPQHF.

Only a few counts were recorded for this clonotype. This chain uses TRBV7-2 with TRBJ2-5; TRBD2 aligns across 9 bases. V lost 5 bases, J lost 5 bases, and 12 bases stayed unmatched. The CDR3 is 16 amino acids. Germline-derived CDR1 and CDR2 are SGHTA and FQGNSA. The CDR3 nucleotides are TGTGCCAGCAGCCCCGCGGTAGCGGGAGCTGGGGAGACCCAGTACTTC. This codes for CASSPAVAGAGETQYF.

The chain employs TRBV20-1 and TRBJ2-5; 10 positions match TRBD1. This CDR3 comprises 16 residues. J was trimmed by 11 bases and V by 4 bases; bases with no gene match: 19. Germline V CDR1 and CDR2: DFQATT, SNEGSKA (reference sequence). The CDR3 DNA reads TGCAGTGCTAACCGCCGGACAGGGGGTGTTTCGAATGAGCAGTACTTC. Protein product: CSANRRTGGVSNEQYF.

The V call is TRBV20-1, the J call TRBJ1-1; tentative D call: TRBD1 (5 bases). The CDR3 consists of 13 residues. The germline gives CDR1 DFQATT, CDR2 SNEGSKA (reference sequence). Deletions cut 6 bases from V and 6 bases from J, with 17 bases between. CDR3 in amino acids: CSAPTGGYSEAFF. Here the CDR3 DNA reads TGCAGTGCCCCGACCGGGGGTTATTCTGAAGCTTTCTTT.